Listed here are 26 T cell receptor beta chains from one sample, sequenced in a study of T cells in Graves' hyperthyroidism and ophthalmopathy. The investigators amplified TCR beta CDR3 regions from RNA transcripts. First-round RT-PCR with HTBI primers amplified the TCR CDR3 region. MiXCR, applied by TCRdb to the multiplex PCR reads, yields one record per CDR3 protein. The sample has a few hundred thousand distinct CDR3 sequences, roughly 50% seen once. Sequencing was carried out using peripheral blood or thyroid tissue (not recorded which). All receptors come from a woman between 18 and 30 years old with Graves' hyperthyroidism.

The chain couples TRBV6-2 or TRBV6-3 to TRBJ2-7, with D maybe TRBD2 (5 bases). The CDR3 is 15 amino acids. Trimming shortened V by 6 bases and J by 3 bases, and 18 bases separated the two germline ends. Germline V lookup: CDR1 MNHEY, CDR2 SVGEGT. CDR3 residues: CASSPLVLAHYEQYF. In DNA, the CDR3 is TGTGCCAGCAGCCCCTTAGTCCTAGCCCACTACGAGCAGTACTTC.

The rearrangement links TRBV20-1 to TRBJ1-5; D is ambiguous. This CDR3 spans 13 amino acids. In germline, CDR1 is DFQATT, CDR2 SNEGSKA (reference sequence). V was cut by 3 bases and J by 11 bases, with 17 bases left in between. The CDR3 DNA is TGCAGTGCTAGCGGAACTAGCGTGGAGACCCAGCATTTT. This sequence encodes CSASGTSVETQHF.

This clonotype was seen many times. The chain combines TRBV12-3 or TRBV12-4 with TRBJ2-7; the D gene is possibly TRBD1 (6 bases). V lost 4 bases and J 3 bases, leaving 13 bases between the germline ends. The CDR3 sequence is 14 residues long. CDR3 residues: CASSWTELNYEQYF. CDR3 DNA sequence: TGTGCCAGCAGTTGGACAGAACTAAACTACGAGCAGTACTTC.

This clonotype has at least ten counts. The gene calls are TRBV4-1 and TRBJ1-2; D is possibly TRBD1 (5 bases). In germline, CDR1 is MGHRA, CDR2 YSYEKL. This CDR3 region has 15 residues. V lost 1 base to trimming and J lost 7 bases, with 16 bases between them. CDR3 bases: TGCGCCAGCAGCCAAGTTCTAAAGGGGCGGCGTGGCTACACCTTC. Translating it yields CASSQVLKGRRGYTF.

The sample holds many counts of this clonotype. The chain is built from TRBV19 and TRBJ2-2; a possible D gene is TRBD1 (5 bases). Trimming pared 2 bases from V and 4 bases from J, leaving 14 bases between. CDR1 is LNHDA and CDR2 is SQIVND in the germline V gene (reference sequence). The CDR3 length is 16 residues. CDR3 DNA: TGTGCCAGTAGTATACGCCTGGACACAACCACCGGGGAGCTGTTTTTT. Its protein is CASSIRLDTTTGELFF.

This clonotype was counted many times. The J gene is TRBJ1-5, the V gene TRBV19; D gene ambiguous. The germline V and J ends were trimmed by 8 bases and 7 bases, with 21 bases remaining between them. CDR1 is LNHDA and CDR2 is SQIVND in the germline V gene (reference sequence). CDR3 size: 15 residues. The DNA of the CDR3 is TGTGCCAGTCGGAGGGCGCTGGGAGGCGGACAGCCCCAGCATTTT. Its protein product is CASRRALGGGQPQHF.

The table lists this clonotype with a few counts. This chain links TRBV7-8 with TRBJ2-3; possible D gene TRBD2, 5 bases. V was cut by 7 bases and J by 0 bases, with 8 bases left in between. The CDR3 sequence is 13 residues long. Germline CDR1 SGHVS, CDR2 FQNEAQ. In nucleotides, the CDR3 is TGTGCCAGCACCCGGACTAGCACAGATACGCAGTATTTT. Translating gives CASTRTSTDTQYF. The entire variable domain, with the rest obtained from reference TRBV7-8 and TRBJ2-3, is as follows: GAGVSQSPRYKVAKRGQDVALRCDPISGHVSLFWYQQALGQGPEFLTYFQNEAQLDKSGLPSDRFFAERPEGSVSTLKIQRTQQEDSAVYLCASTRTSTDTQYFGPGTRLTVL.

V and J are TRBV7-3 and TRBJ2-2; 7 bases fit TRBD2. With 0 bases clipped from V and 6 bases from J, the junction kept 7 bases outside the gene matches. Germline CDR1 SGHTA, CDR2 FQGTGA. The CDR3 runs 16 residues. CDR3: CASSLTGGSGAGELFF. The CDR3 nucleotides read TGTGCCAGCAGCTTAACCGGCGGGAGTGGCGCCGGGGAGCTGTTTTTT.

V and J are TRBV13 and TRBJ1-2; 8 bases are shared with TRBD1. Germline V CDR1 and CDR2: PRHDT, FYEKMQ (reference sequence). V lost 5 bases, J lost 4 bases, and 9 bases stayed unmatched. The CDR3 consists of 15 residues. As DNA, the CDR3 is TGTGCCAGCAGCCTAAGGACAGGGCGCCCCTATGGCTACACCTTC. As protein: CASSLRTGRPYGYTF.

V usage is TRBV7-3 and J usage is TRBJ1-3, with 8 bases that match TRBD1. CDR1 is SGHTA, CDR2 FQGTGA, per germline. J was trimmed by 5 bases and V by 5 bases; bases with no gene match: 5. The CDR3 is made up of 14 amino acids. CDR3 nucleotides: TGTGCCAGCAGCAACGGACAGGGAAGAAACACCATATATTTT. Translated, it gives CASSNGQGRNTIYF.

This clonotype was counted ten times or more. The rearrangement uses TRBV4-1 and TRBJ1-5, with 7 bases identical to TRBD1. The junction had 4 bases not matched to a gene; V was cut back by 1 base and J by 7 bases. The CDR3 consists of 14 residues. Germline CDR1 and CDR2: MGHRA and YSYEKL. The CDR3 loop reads CASSQGQGEQPQHF. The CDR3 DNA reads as TGCGCCAGCAGCCAAGGACAGGGCGAGCAGCCCCAGCATTTT.

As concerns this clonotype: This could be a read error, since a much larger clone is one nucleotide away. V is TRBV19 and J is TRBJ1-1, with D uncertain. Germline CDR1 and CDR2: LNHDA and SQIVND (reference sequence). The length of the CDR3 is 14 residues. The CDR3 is CASSIGWGETEALF. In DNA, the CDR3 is TGTGCCAGTAGTATCGGATGGGGAGAAACTGAAGCTCTCTTT.

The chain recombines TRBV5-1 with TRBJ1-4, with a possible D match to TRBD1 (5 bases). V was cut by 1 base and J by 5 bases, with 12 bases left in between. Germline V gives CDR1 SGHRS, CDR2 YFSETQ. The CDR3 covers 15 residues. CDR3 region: CASSLMPWTNEKLFF. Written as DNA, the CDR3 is TGCGCCAGCAGCTTGATGCCTTGGACAAATGAAAAACTGTTTTTT.

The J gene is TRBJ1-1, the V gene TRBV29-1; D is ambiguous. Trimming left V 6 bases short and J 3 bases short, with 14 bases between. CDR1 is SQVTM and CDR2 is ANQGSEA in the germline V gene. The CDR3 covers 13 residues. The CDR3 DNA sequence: TGCAGCGTGGGAGCGGAATTGGACACTGAAGCTTTCTTT. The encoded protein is CSVGAELDTEAFF.

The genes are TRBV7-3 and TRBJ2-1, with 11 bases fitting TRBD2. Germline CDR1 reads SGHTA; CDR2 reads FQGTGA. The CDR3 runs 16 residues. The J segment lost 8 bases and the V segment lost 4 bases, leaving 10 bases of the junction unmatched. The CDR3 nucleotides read TGTGCCAGCAGCTCGATGGGACTAGCGGAGGGCGATGAGCAGTTCTTC. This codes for CASSSMGLAEGDEQFF. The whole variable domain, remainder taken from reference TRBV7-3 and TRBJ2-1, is GAGVSQTPSNKVTEKGKYVELRCDPISGHTALYWYRQSLGQGPEFLIYFQGTGAADDSGLPNDRFFAVRPEGSVSTLKIQRTERGDSAVYLCASSSMGLAEGDEQFFGPGTRLTVL.

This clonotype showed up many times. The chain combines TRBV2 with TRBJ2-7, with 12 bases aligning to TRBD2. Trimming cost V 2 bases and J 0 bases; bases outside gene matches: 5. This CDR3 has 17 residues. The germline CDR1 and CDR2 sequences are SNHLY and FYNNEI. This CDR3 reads CASSEPSGRAFSYEQYF. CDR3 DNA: TGTGCCAGCAGTGAACCTAGCGGGAGGGCATTCTCCTACGAGCAGTACTTC.

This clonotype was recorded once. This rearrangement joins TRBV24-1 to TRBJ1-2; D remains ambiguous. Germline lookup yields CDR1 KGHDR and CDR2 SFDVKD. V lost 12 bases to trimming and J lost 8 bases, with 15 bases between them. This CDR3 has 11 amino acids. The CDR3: CASKSSEGYTF. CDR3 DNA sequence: TGTGCCTCGAAGTCCAGCGAGGGCTACACCTTC.

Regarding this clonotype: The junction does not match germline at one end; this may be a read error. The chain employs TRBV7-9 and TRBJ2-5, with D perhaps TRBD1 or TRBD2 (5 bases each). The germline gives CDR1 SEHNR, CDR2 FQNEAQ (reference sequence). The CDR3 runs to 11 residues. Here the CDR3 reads CASRRTGDRIF. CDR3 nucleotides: TGTGCCAGCAGGCGCACCGGGGACCGGATCTTC.

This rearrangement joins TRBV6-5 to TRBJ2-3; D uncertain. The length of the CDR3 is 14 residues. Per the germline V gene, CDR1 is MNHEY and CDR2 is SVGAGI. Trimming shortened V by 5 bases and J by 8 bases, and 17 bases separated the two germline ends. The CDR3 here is CASSTNPTSATQYF. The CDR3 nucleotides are TGTGCCAGCAGTACTAACCCCACTTCGGCTACGCAGTATTTT.

The CDR3 loop is CASSNTGDGNTIYF. The CDR3 DNA reads as TGTGCCAGCAGTAATACAGGGGACGGAAACACCATATATTTT. The J gene is TRBJ1-3, the V gene TRBV27, with 7 bases that match TRBD1. The CDR3 is made up of 14 amino acids. The V gene's germline CDR1 is MNHEY and CDR2 SMNVEV (reference sequence). The V segment lost 5 bases and the J segment 4 bases; nucleotides outside the gene matches: 5.

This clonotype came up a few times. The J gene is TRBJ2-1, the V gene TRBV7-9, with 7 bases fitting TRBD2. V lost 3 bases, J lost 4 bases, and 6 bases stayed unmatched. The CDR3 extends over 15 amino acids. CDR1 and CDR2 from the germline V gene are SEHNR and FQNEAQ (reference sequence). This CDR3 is CASSFFPSGYNEQFF. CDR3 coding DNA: TGTGCCAGCAGCTTTTTCCCTAGCGGATACAATGAGCAGTTCTTC.

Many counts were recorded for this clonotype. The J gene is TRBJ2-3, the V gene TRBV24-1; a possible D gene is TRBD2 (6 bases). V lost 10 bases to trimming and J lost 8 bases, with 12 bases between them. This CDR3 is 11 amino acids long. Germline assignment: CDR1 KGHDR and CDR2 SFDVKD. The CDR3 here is CATGHGSTQYF. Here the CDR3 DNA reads TGTGCCACGGGGCACGGGAGTACGCAGTATTTT.

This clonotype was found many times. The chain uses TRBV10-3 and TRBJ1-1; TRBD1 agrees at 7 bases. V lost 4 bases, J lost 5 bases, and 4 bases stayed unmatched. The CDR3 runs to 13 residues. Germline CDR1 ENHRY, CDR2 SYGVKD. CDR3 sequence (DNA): TGTGCCATCAGTGTCCGACAGGGAACTGAAGCTTTCTTT. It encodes CAISVRQGTEAFF.

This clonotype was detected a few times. The CDR3 is CASRHYTRQGNNYGYTF. CDR3 sequence (DNA): TGTGCCAGCAGACACTACACCCGACAGGGGAATAACTATGGCTACACCTTC. V is TRBV6-5 and J is TRBJ1-2, with TRBD1 matching 8 bases. CDR1 and CDR2 from the germline V gene are MNHEY and SVGAGI. There are 17 residues in the CDR3. After removal of 6 bases from V and 1 base from J, the junction contained 13 bases not matched to a gene.

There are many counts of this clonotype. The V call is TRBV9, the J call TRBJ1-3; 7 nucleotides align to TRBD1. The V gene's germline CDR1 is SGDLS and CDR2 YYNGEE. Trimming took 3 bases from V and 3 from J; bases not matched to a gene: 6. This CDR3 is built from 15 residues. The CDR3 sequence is CASSDHGTVGNTIYF. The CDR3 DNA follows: TGTGCCAGCAGCGATCACGGGACAGTTGGAAACACCATATATTTT.

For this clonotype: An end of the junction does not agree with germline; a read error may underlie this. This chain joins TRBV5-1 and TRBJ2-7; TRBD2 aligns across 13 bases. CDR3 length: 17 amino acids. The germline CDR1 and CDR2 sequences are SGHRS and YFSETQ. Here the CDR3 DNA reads TGTGCCAGCAGCCAAGATCGGGGGACTAGCGGGACCTACGAGCAGTACTTC. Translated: CASSQDRGTSGTYEQYF.